This TCR beta chain is from a study of blood T cell repertoires in COVID-19. The V and J ends lost 0 bases and 5 bases, in that order; junction bases with no gene match: 6. Germline V lookup: CDR1 SGHRS, CDR2 YFSETQ. This CDR3 comprises 16 residues. Assay: immunoSEQ multiplex PCR; the TCRdb copy retains only in-frame clones and omits some. The sample lists around 120,000 clones, around 90% occurring once. This chain uses TRBV5-1 with TRBJ2-2; 8 bases are shared with TRBD2. The sequenced sample consisted of peripheral blood. The receptor's source is a woman in her fifties or sixties with COVID-19, enrolled during active disease. The CDR3 loop is CASSLVGLVGTGELFF. For the CDR3, the DNA is TGCGCCAGCAGCTTGGTGGGACTAGTAGGGACCGGGGAGCTGTTTTTT.